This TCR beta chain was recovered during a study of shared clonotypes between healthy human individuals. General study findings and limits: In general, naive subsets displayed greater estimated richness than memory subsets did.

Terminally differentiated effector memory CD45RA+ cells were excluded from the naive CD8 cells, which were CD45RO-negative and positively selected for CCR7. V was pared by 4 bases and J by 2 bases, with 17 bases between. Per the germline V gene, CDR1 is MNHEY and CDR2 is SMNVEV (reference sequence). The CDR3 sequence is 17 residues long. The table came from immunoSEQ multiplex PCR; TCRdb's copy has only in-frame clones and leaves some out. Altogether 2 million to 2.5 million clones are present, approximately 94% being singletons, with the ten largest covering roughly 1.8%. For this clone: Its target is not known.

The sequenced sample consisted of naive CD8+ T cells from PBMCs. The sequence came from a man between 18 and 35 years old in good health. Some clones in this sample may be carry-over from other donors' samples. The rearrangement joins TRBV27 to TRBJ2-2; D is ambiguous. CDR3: CASSYSFDHENTGELFF. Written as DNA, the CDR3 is TGTGCCAGCAGTTACAGCTTCGACCATGAAAACACCGGGGAGCTGTTTTTT.